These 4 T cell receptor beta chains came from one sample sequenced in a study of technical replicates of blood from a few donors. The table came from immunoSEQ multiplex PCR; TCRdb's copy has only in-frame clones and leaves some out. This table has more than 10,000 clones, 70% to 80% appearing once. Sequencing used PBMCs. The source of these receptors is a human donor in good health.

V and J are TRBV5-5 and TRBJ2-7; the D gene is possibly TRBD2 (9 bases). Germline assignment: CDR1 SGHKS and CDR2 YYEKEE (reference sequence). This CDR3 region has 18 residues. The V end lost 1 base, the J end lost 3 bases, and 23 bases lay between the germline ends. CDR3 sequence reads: CASSLTDRVLAGVYEQYF. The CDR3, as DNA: TGTGCCAGCAGCTTGACGGACAGGGTATTAGCGGGAGTCTACGAGCAGTACTTC. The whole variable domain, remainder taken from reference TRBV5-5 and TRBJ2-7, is DAGVTQSPTHLIKTRGQQVTLRCSPISGHKSVSWYQQVLGQGPQFIFQYYEKEERGRGNFPDRFSARQFPNYSSELNVNALLLGDSALYLCASSLTDRVLAGVYEQYFGPGTRLTVT.

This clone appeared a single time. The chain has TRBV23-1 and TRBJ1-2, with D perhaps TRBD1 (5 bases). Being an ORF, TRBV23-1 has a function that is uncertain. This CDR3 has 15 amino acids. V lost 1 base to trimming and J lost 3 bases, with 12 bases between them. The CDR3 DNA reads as TGCGCCAGCAGTCAATTCAGGGAGGGTGACTATGGCTACACCTTC. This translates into CASSQFREGDYGYTF.

CDR3 DNA: TGTGCCAGCAGCCTAGGGGGGGGCGCAGGCAATCAGCCCCAGCATTTT. Translated, it gives CASSLGGGAGNQPQHF. The chain uses TRBV7-2 and TRBJ1-5; possibly TRBD1 for D (6 bases). CDR3 length equals 16 residues. Trimming pared 5 bases from V and 2 bases from J, leaving 16 bases between. CDR1 SGHTA and CDR2 FQGNSA come from the germline V gene.

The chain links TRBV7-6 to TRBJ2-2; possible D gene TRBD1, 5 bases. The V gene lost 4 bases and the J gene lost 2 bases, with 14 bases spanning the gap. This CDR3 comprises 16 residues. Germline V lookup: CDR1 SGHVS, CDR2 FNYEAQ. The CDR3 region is CASSSTRQINTGELFF. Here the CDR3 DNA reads TGTGCCAGCAGCTCGACCCGACAGATTAACACCGGGGAGCTGTTTTTT. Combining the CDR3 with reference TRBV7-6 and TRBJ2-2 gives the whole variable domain GAGVSQSPRYKVTKRGQDVALRCDPISGHVSLYWYRQALGQGPEFLTYFNYEAQQDKSGLPNDRFSAERPEGSISTLTIQRTEQRDSAMYRCASSSTRQINTGELFFGEGSRLTVL.